What follows is one T cell receptor (beta chain) and its context. TCRalpha and TCRbeta libraries used 5'RACE with constant-segment primers and UMIs. TCRdb ran MiXCR on the 5' RACE reads and lists one entry per CDR3 protein. The sample has more than 250,000 distinct CDR3 sequences, 18% seen once. This record belongs to a study of T-cell memory formation after mild COVID-19. At the level of the study: For the most part, TCR clusters were specific to one donor.

The sequence was obtained from a man aged 18 to 30 who had mild COVID-19 (a few samples of this study predate the infection). Cell type and time point are not known. Sequencing was performed on PBMCs or a T cell subset sorted from them (not recorded which).

For the CDR3, the DNA is TGTGCCAGCAGTTTCGGACAACCAACGTATGCTTCACCCCTCCACTTT. Its protein is CASSFGQPTYASPLHF. The V call is TRBV6-6, the J call TRBJ1-6; maybe TRBD1 (5 bases). V lost 4 bases and J 9 bases, leaving 19 bases between the germline ends. Germline CDR1 and CDR2: MNHNY and SVGAGI (reference sequence). The CDR3 totals 16 residues.